These 22 T cell receptor beta chains originate from one sample sequenced in a study of tissue T cells after allogeneic stem cell transplantation. Generated by immunoSEQ multiplex PCR, the TCRdb table keeps only in-frame clones and is missing some. This sample has approximately 45,000 clones, with over 70% found just once. Sample: sorted cells pooled from one or two spleens. All receptors derive from a pool of C57BL/6 mice in good health.

Turning to this clone: The gene names here belong to mouse. The read falls 1 residue short of the CDR3 end, and the missing part is taken from the germline J gene. The V gene is TRBV26, the J gene TRBJ2-4, with D tentatively TRBD1 (6 bases). The V end lost 3 bases, the J end lost 3 bases, and 10 bases lay between the germline ends. Germline V CDR1 and CDR2: KGHPV, FQNQEV (reference sequence). The CDR3 runs to 14 residues. CDR3 DNA, as far as it was read: TGTGCCAGCAGTCTCAGGGGTGGGCAAAACACCTTGTAC. Its translation is CASSLRGGQNTLY. The CDR3 reads in full as CASSLRGGQNTLYF.

There are a few counts of this clone. Each gene name is a mouse one. The CDR3 end lies 1 residue beyond the end of the read and is filled in from the germline J gene. The chain recombines TRBV13-2 with TRBJ1-3, with 10 bases identical to TRBD1. The V gene's germline CDR1 is NNHNN and CDR2 SYGAGS (reference sequence). CDR3 length equals 17 residues. The J segment lost 0 bases and the V segment lost 2 bases, leaving 5 bases of the junction unmatched. CDR3 protein: CASGDGTGELSGNTLYF. The sequenced CDR3 bases are TGTGCCAGCGGTGACGGGACAGGGGAGCTTTCTGGAAATACGCTCTAT.

In the case of this clone: The gene names given are mouse names. The read finishes 1 residue shy of the CDR3 end, and the germline J gene is used to complete it. This chain uses TRBV1 with TRBJ1-5, with D uncertain. This CDR3 region has 13 residues. CDR1 and CDR2 from the germline V gene are NSQYPW and LRSPGD (reference sequence). V was trimmed by 3 bases and J by 1 base, leaving 4 bases between them. The CDR3 here is CTCSAQNNQAPLF. The sequenced CDR3 bases are TGCACCTGCAGTGCTCAAAACAACCAGGCTCCGCTT.

Turning to this clone: The gene names here belong to mouse. The observed sequence ends 1 residue before the CDR3 terminus, with the missing tail filled in from the germline J gene. The chain couples TRBV3 to TRBJ2-4, with 12 bases matching TRBD1. The CDR3 spans 15 residues. V gave up 5 bases and J gave up 6 bases; unmatched junction bases: 6. CDR1 and CDR2 (germline): SNHLY, FYNGKV (reference sequence). Partial CDR3 DNA: TGTGCCAGCAGCCCTGGGACAGGGGGCGCGAACACCTTGTAC. It specifies CASSPGTGGANTLY. The CDR3, in full, reads CASSPGTGGANTLYF. The whole variable domain, remainder taken from reference TRBV3 and TRBJ2-4, is GPKVLQIPSHQIIDMGQMVTLNCDPVSNHLYFYWYKQILGQQMEFLVNFYNGKVMEKSKLFKDQFSVERPDGSYFTLKIQPTALEDSAVYFCASSPGTGGANTLYFGAGTRLSVL.

On this clone: The genes and germline here are from mouse. CDR3 sequence: CASSLDWASAETLYF. The CDR3 bases that were read are TGTGCCAGCTCTCTCGACTGGGCTAGTGCAGAAACGCTGTAT. The rearrangement joins TRBV12-1 to TRBJ2-3; the match to TRBD2 covers 7 bases. The read ends 1 residue shy of where the CDR3 ends; the end is completed using the germline J gene. Germline CDR1 SGHSN, CDR2 HYEKVE. This CDR3 has 15 residues. J was trimmed by 0 bases and V by 0 bases; bases with no gene match: 2.

As for this clone: Gene labels here are mouse ones. The observed sequence ends 1 residue before the CDR3 terminus, with the missing tail filled in from the germline J gene. This sequence joins TRBV14 and TRBJ1-4; no reliable D call. Germline V CDR1 and CDR2: SGHDT, FRDEAV. Trimming cost V 4 bases and J 6 bases, with 7 bases left between them. The CDR3 length is 12 residues. The CDR3 DNA, read in part, is TGTGCCAGCAGTCCCGGACACGAAAGATTATTT. It encodes CASSPGHERLF. The whole CDR3 reads CASSPGHERLFF.

This clone was counted only a few times. Gene names are mouse gene names. The CDR3 goes on 1 residue after the read ends, and that part is filled in from the germline J gene. V gene TRBV26 combines with J gene TRBJ1-5; no firm D call. V gave up 2 bases and J gave up 1 base, with 6 bases separating them. Germline V gene lookup returns CDR1 KGHPV and CDR2 FQNQEV (reference sequence). The CDR3 is made up of 14 amino acids. The CDR3 protein is CASSLDTNNQAPLF. Incomplete CDR3 DNA: TGTGCCAGCAGTCTGGACACCAACAACCAGGCTCCGCTT.

Concerning this clone itself: Gene names and germline refer to mouse. Read sequence stops 1 residue before the CDR3 end, and the germline J gene provides the missing end. This rearrangement joins TRBV5 to TRBJ1-4; 9 bases line up with TRBD1. Germline V gene lookup returns CDR1 LGHNA and CDR2 YNLKQL (reference sequence). CDR3 length equals 16 residues. Trimming took 0 bases from V and 4 from J; bases not matched to a gene: 3. CDR3 DNA (partial): TGTGCCAGCAGCCAAGATCAGGGACAGGGCAACGAAAGATTATTT. Amino acid sequence: CASSQDQGQGNERLF. The full CDR3 protein is CASSQDQGQGNERLFF.

This clone came up once. Mouse names are used for the genes. The read ends 1 residue early relative to the CDR3; the germline J gene fills the gap. This rearrangement joins TRBV13-2 to TRBJ2-4; 12 positions agree with TRBD2. This CDR3 region has 16 residues. Looked up from germline, CDR1 is NNHNN and CDR2 is SYGAGS (reference sequence). V was clipped by 0 bases and J by 6 bases; unmatched bases: 5. The sequenced part of the CDR3 DNA is TGTGCCAGCGGTGATGCACCCGGGACTGGGGGGAACACCTTGTAC. Its translation is CASGDAPGTGGNTLY. The complete CDR3 protein is CASGDAPGTGGNTLYF.

Worth noting for this clone: Genes and germline are mouse. Read data end 1 residue before the CDR3 end; the end is taken from the germline J gene. The chain joins TRBV1 to TRBJ1-4; D may be TRBD1 (5 bases). V lost 0 bases, J lost 6 bases, and 8 bases lay in between. The CDR3 is 14 residues long. Per the germline V gene, CDR1 is NSQYPW and CDR2 is LRSPGD (reference sequence). The CDR3 protein is CTCSADREDERLFF. The DNA read from the CDR3 is TGCACCTGCAGTGCAGACAGGGAGGACGAAAGATTATTT.

Concerning this clone: Mouse names are used for the genes. Read data end 1 residue before the CDR3 end; the end is taken from the germline J gene. The chain is built from TRBV12-2 and TRBJ2-2; TRBD1 agrees at 7 bases. The CDR3 length is 15 residues. Per germline, CDR1 SGHLS and CDR2 HYDKME. J was trimmed by 1 base and V by 0 bases; bases with no gene match: 1. This CDR3 reads CASSLDRENTGQLYF. The part of the CDR3 DNA that was read is TGTGCCAGCTCTCTCGACAGGGAAAACACCGGGCAGCTCTAC. The full variable domain, its missing parts supplied by reference TRBV12-2 and TRBJ2-2, is NSGVVQSPRYIIKGKGERSILKCIPISGHLSVAWYQQTQGQELKFFIQHYDKMERDKGNLPSRFSVQQFDDYHSEMNMSALELEDSAVYFCASSLDRENTGQLYFGEGSKLTVL.

For this clone: Any gene name here is a mouse gene name. The read comes to an end 1 residue before the CDR3 does, leaving the germline J gene to fill in the end. J is TRBJ2-3 and V is TRBV16; no definite D call. V shed 0 bases and J shed 0 bases, with 7 bases lying between them. The length of the CDR3 is 15 residues. Germline CDR1 reads SGHSA; CDR2 reads FRNQAP. The CDR3 DNA, read in part, is TGTGCAAGCAGCTTAGAAGGTGGGAGTGCAGAAACGCTGTAT. The encoded protein is CASSLEGGSAETLY. The complete CDR3 reads CASSLEGGSAETLYF.

As for this clone: Genes and germline are mouse. The read terminates 1 residue before the CDR3 end, so the remaining end is supplied by the germline J gene. The V call is TRBV5, the J call TRBJ2-4; perhaps TRBD1 as D (6 bases). The CDR3 sequence is 15 residues long. Between the trimmed V and J ends, which lost 4 bases and 0 bases, there was a span of 11 bases. Germline V gives CDR1 LGHNA, CDR2 YNLKQL (reference sequence). This chain's CDR3 is CASSPGQSSQNTLYF. CDR3 DNA (partial): TGTGCCAGCAGCCCCGGACAGTCTAGTCAAAACACCTTGTAC.

Only a few counts were recorded for this clone. Mouse names are used for the genes. Read sequence stops 1 residue before the CDR3 end, and the germline J gene provides the missing end. V usage is TRBV3 and J usage is TRBJ2-7, with D perhaps being TRBD1 or TRBD2 (5 bases each). V was cut by 2 bases and J by 6 bases, with 8 bases left in between. CDR1 SNHLY and CDR2 FYNGKV come from the germline V gene (reference sequence). The CDR3 runs to 12 residues. The sequenced part of the CDR3 DNA is TGTGCCAGCAGCTTATCAGGGACTGAACAGTAC. Encoded protein: CASSLSGTEQY. In full, the CDR3 reads CASSLSGTEQYF.

Notes on this clone: Gene names are mouse gene names. The observed sequence ends 1 residue before the CDR3 terminus, with the missing tail filled in from the germline J gene. The chain couples TRBV13-1 to TRBJ1-6, with 11 nucleotides matching TRBD1. TRBJ1-6 is an open reading frame, and its role is uncertain. CDR3 length: 15 amino acids. The V gene's germline CDR1 is NSHNY and CDR2 SYGAGN. The junction had 3 bases not matched to a gene; V was cut back by 3 bases and J by 7 bases. The CDR3 spells CASSGGTGGNSPLYF. The DNA read from the CDR3 is TGTGCCAGCAGTGGTGGGACAGGGGGAAATTCGCCCCTCTAC.

Note on this clone: Genes and germline are mouse. Here the CDR3 reads CASSRDWGGAYEQYF. The part of the CDR3 DNA that was read is TGTGCCAGCAGCCGAGACTGGGGGGGCGCCTATGAACAGTAC. The rearrangement links TRBV2 to TRBJ2-7, with 12 bases lining up with TRBD2. The read comes to an end 1 residue before the CDR3 does, leaving the germline J gene to fill in the end. The ends lost 4 bases at V and 2 bases at J; junction bases unmatched: 3. Germline V gives CDR1 LGHNA, CDR2 YSYQKL. The CDR3 loop spans 15 amino acids.

Notes on this clone: Gene names are the mouse ones. The observed sequence ends 1 residue before the CDR3 terminus, with the missing tail filled in from the germline J gene. V gene TRBV15 combines with J gene TRBJ2-1; 7 nucleotides align to TRBD1. Per germline, CDR1 SGHND and CDR2 FRSKSL. The CDR3 is made up of 16 amino acids. J lost 5 bases, V lost 3 bases, and 10 bases had no gene match. The CDR3 bases that were read are TGTGCCAGCAGTTTTCGGCCAGGGGGTCGGGATGCTGAGCAGTTC. It translates to CASSFRPGGRDAEQF. The whole CDR3 protein is CASSFRPGGRDAEQFF.

Regarding this clone: The germline and genes are mouse ones. The CDR3 DNA, read in part, is TGTGCTAGCAGTAGAGTAACTGGGGGAAGGGACTATGCTGAGCAGTTC. As protein: CASSRVTGGRDYAEQF. The entire CDR3 sequence reads CASSRVTGGRDYAEQFF. The V and J genes are TRBV17 and TRBJ2-1, with 8 bases aligning to TRBD2. The sequence runs out 1 residue before the end of the CDR3; the remainder is reconstructed from the germline J gene. CDR1 and CDR2 from the germline V gene are MNHDT and YYDKIL. The length of the CDR3 is 17 residues. Trimming cost V 1 base and J 2 bases; bases outside gene matches: 7.

For this clone: Gene names and germline match the mouse. The read comes to an end 1 residue before the CDR3 does, leaving the germline J gene to fill in the end. The chain couples TRBV24 to TRBJ2-5, with 11 bases matching TRBD2. There are 14 residues in the CDR3. The V and J ends lost 3 bases and 6 bases, in that order; junction bases with no gene match: 2. Germline V gene lookup returns CDR1 KGHTA and CDR2 FRNEEI. Here the CDR3 reads CASSLDWGGDTQYF. The part of the CDR3 DNA that was read is TGTGCCAGCAGTCTCGACTGGGGGGGGGACACCCAGTAC.

A remark on this clone: The genes and germline here are from mouse. Partial CDR3 DNA: TGTGCCAGCAGTCAGGGGGCCAACACCGGGCAGCTCTAC. Translating gives CASSQGANTGQLY. The whole CDR3 is CASSQGANTGQLYF. This sequence joins TRBV26 and TRBJ2-2; perhaps TRBD1 as D (7 bases). The read comes to an end 1 residue before the CDR3 does, leaving the germline J gene to fill in the end. The CDR3 extends over 14 amino acids. Trimming pared 4 bases from V and 2 bases from J, leaving 8 bases between. Per germline, CDR1 KGHPV and CDR2 FQNQEV (reference sequence).

This clone is a singleton in its sample. Gene names are the mouse ones. The observed sequence ends 1 residue before the CDR3 terminus, with the missing tail filled in from the germline J gene. The chain carries TRBV2 and TRBJ2-3; D remains unclear. The CDR3 spans 12 residues. V was pared by 0 bases and J by 10 bases, with 8 bases between. Germline values: CDR1 LGHNA, CDR2 YSYQKL. Here the CDR3 reads CASSQDEDSLYF. The CDR3 DNA, read in part, is TGTGCCAGCAGCCAAGATGAGGATTCGCTGTAT.

Worth noting for this clone: The genes and germline here are from mouse. The read gets to within 1 residue of the CDR3 end, and the germline J gene fills in the rest. The chain recombines TRBV13-1 with TRBJ2-5; a possible D gene is TRBD2 (6 bases). The CDR3 loop spans 13 amino acids. V gave up 1 base and J gave up 5 bases, with 8 bases separating them. Germline CDR1 is NSHNY and CDR2 is SYGAGN. CDR3 bases read: TGTGCCAGCAGTGATCTTGGGGGAGACACCCAGTAC. It translates to CASSDLGGDTQY. The whole CDR3 is CASSDLGGDTQYF.